A single sample is the source of the 14 T cell receptor beta chains below, sequenced in a study of T-cell memory formation after mild COVID-19. TCRdb re-called the 5' RACE reads with MiXCR, one entry per CDR3 protein. The sample gives 50,000 to 75,000 distinct CDR3 sequences, roughly 9.9% of which show up once; about 1% is in the top ten. Sequenced: PBMCs or a T cell subset sorted from them (not recorded which). The origin of the receptors is a man aged 18 to 35 who had mild COVID-19 (a few samples of this study predate the infection). Cell type and time point are not known.

This chain joins TRBV7-8 and TRBJ2-1, with D unresolved. The CDR3 extends over 12 amino acids. CDR1 and CDR2 (germline): SGHVS, FQNEAQ. Trimming cost V 1 base and J 9 bases, with 7 bases left between them. CDR3 in DNA: TGTGCCAGCAGCTTAGTTGGAGTTGAGCAGTTCTTC. Translating gives CASSLVGVEQFF.

This clonotype was picked up a small number of times. V usage is TRBV28 and J usage is TRBJ1-1; D is unresolved. The CDR3 consists of 12 residues. V lost 1 base to trimming and J lost 3 bases, with 3 bases between them. Germline V gives CDR1 MDHEN, CDR2 SYDVKM. The CDR3 spells CASSLSYTEAFF. The CDR3 DNA reads TGTGCCAGCAGTTTATCCTACACTGAAGCTTTCTTT.

This clonotype was observed a few times. The V call is TRBV5-1, the J call TRBJ2-3, with D perhaps given as TRBD1 or TRBD2 (5 bases each). V lost 4 bases, J lost 5 bases, and 14 bases lay in between. The germline V gene has CDR1 SGHRS and CDR2 YFSETQ. This CDR3 has 14 residues. CDR3 bases: TGCGCCAGCAGCCCGGGACCGCTGGAAGATACGCAGTATTTT. Encoded protein: CASSPGPLEDTQYF.

This clonotype was observed many times. The chain's CDR3 is CASSLDGQGAYGYTF. As DNA, the CDR3 is TGCGCCAGCAGCTTGGACGGACAGGGGGCCTATGGCTACACCTTC. The genes are TRBV5-1 and TRBJ1-2, with 11 nucleotides matching TRBD1. This CDR3 has 15 amino acids. Looked up from germline, CDR1 is SGHRS and CDR2 is YFSETQ. With V trimmed by 0 bases and J by 4 bases, 2 bases remained unmatched.

In its sample, this clonotype was seen many times. The rearrangement links TRBV5-1 to TRBJ2-3; 13 bases are shared with TRBD2. Germline V gene sequence: CDR1 SGHRS, CDR2 YFSETQ. The junction had 4 bases not matched to a gene; V was cut back by 3 bases and J by 6 bases. The CDR3 length is 15 residues. As DNA, the CDR3 is TGCGCCAGCAGCTCGGGACTAGCGGGGTCCGATACGCAGTATTTT. Amino acid sequence: CASSSGLAGSDTQYF.

The chain employs TRBV4-1 and TRBJ1-1, with 9 bases that match TRBD1. CDR1 and CDR2 (germline): MGHRA, YSYEKL. Trimming at V came to 2 bases and at J to 5 bases, leaving 3 bases not matched to a gene. This CDR3 spans 14 amino acids. The CDR3 loop reads CASSQPGQGTEAFF. DNA for the CDR3: TGCGCCAGCAGCCAACCGGGACAGGGAACTGAAGCTTTCTTT.

This clonotype was seen only a few times. This chain uses TRBV7-9 with TRBJ1-6; TRBD1 matches 7 bases. The CDR3 runs to 15 residues. With V trimmed by 2 bases and J by 9 bases, 7 bases remained unmatched. Germline V gene data show CDR1 as SEHNR and CDR2 as FQNEAQ (reference sequence). The CDR3 protein is CASSLRDRDGSPLHF. The CDR3 DNA reads as TGTGCCAGCAGCTTAAGAGACAGGGACGGTTCACCCCTCCACTTT.

The chain's CDR3 is CASGRQNTGELFF. As DNA, the CDR3 is TGTGCCAGCGGACGTCAGAACACCGGGGAGCTGTTTTTT. J is TRBJ2-2 and V is TRBV6-5; D is unresolved. Trimming removed 8 bases from V and 1 base from J, with 8 bases in between. The germline V gene encodes CDR1 MNHEY and CDR2 SVGAGI. The CDR3 is 13 residues long.

This clonotype was seen more than once but under ten times. This chain connects TRBV5-1 to TRBJ2-1, with D maybe TRBD2 (6 bases). Germline loops: CDR1 SGHRS, CDR2 YFSETQ. The CDR3 is made up of 14 amino acids. V gave up 3 bases and J gave up 5 bases, with 12 bases separating them. CDR3 DNA: TGCGCCAGCAGCTCCCTCCCTAGCGACAATGAGCAGTTCTTC. Protein product: CASSSLPSDNEQFF.

The chain is built from TRBV3-1 and TRBJ2-5; D is perhaps TRBD1 or TRBD2 (5 bases each). Germline assignment: CDR1 LGHDT and CDR2 YNNKEL (reference sequence). With 2 bases removed from V and 10 bases from J, the gap between germline ends came to 14 bases. The CDR3 runs to 13 residues. The CDR3: CASSQNTGTIQYF. CDR3 nucleotides: TGTGCCAGCAGCCAAAATACCGGGACGATCCAGTACTTC.

This clonotype was counted between two and nine times. This chain links TRBV5-1 with TRBJ2-1, with 10 bases fitting TRBD2. This CDR3 has 15 residues. V was pared by 1 base and J by 4 bases, with 2 bases of the junction left unmatched. Germline V CDR1 and CDR2: SGHRS, YFSETQ. The CDR3 DNA reads as TGCGCCAGCAGCTTGCTAGCGGGGGATTACAATGAGCAGTTCTTC. This gives the protein CASSLLAGDYNEQFF. Together with reference TRBV5-1 and TRBJ2-1, the CDR3 gives the full variable domain: KAGVTQTPRYLIKTRGQQVTLSCSPISGHRSVSWYQQTPGQGLQFLFEYFSETQRNKGNFPGRFSGRQFSNSRSEMNVSTLELGDSALYLCASSLLAGDYNEQFFGPGTRLTVL.

This clonotype was counted a few times. This chain uses TRBV5-1 with TRBJ1-2; D not certain. V lost 4 bases, J lost 8 bases, and 9 bases lay in between. The CDR3 length is 11 residues. Germline V gene sequence: CDR1 SGHRS, CDR2 YFSETQ. The CDR3 spells CASSLEGGYTF. CDR3 coding DNA: TGCGCCAGCAGCCTCGAAGGGGGCTACACCTTC.

The chain links TRBV5-5 to TRBJ1-6; D possibly corresponds to TRBD1 (6 bases). The CDR3 runs 17 residues. The V end lost 4 bases, the J end lost 7 bases, and 21 bases lay between the germline ends. Germline CDR1 reads SGHKS; CDR2 reads YYEKEE (reference sequence). DNA for the CDR3: TGTGCCAGCAGCCCACGGGGAGGGGGGGGACCAAATTCACCCCTCCACTTT. It translates to CASSPRGGGGPNSPLHF.

In this sample, this clonotype turned up a few times. The rearrangement joins TRBV6-2 or TRBV6-3 to TRBJ1-4; 9 nucleotides match TRBD1. In germline, CDR1 is MNHEY, CDR2 SVGEGT. CDR3 length equals 13 residues. V lost 6 bases to trimming and J lost 5 bases; unmatched junction nucleotides: 1. CDR3 loop: CASSGQGNEKLFF. CDR3 bases: TGTGCCAGCAGCGGACAGGGGAATGAAAAACTGTTTTTT.